These 30 T cell receptor beta chains came from one sample sequenced in a study of blood T cells in healthy people across ages. For the second PCR, which ran for about 7 to 11 cycles, a sample-barcoded 5' primer and a J-beta primer mix were used. TCRdb redid the calling of the 5' RACE reads with MiXCR, one entry per CDR3 protein. The sample consists of 800,000 or so distinct CDR3 sequences, less than 60% of them appearing once. Sequencing was carried out using blood. These receptors were taken from a man older than 75 in good health.

This chain links TRBV29-1 with TRBJ2-4; 11 bases map to TRBD1. This CDR3 has 13 residues. Germline lookup yields CDR1 SQVTM and CDR2 ANQGSEA. DNA for the CDR3: TGCAGTTTTTCCGGGACAGGGGGAAACATTCAGTACTTC. Amino acids: CSFSGTGGNIQYF.

This sequence joins TRBV27 and TRBJ1-4, with D uncertain. The CDR3 sequence is 13 residues long. Trimming removed 3 bases from V and 7 bases from J, with 9 bases in between. Germline V gene lookup returns CDR1 MNHEY and CDR2 SMNVEV (reference sequence). The CDR3 spells CASSFRRGEKLFF. CDR3 coding DNA: TGTGCCAGCAGTTTCCGGCGGGGTGAAAAACTGTTTTTT.

This chain uses TRBV21-1 with TRBJ1-2. TRBV21-1 is a pseudogene locus. This CDR3 region has 13 residues. Here the CDR3 reads CASRKRTHYGYTF. CDR3 coding DNA: TGTGCCAGCAGGAAGCGGACACATTATGGCTACACCTTC.

The V gene is TRBV7-9, the J gene TRBJ2-1; maybe TRBD2 (5 bases). Looked up from germline, CDR1 is SEHNR and CDR2 is FQNEAQ (reference sequence). Trimming removed 5 bases from V and 6 bases from J, with 14 bases in between. There are 14 residues in the CDR3. Here the CDR3 reads CASSPSGWGNEQFF. In DNA form, the CDR3 reads TGTGCCAGCAGCCCAAGCGGATGGGGCAATGAGCAGTTCTTC.

The genes are TRBV18 and TRBJ1-1; D is unclear. The V and J ends lost 2 bases and 1 base respectively, with 8 bases between them. Germline CDR1 KGHSH, CDR2 LQKENI. This CDR3 has 14 amino acids. The CDR3 here is CASSPNPGNTEAFF. DNA for the CDR3: TGTGCCAGCTCACCAAACCCGGGGAACACTGAAGCTTTCTTT.

The chain combines TRBV5-1 with TRBJ1-4, with D hard to call. V lost 4 bases to trimming and J lost 1 base, with 11 bases between them. CDR1 and CDR2 (germline): SGHRS, YFSETQ. The CDR3 extends over 15 amino acids. The CDR3 sequence is CASSADGGTNEKLFF. The CDR3 nucleotides are TGCGCCAGCAGCGCGGACGGCGGAACTAATGAAAAACTGTTTTTT. Using reference TRBV5-1 and TRBJ1-4 for the parts outside the CDR3, the full variable domain is KAGVTQTPRYLIKTRGQQVTLSCSPISGHRSVSWYQQTPGQGLQFLFEYFSETQRNKGNFPGRFSGRQFSNSRSEMNVSTLELGDSALYLCASSADGGTNEKLFFGSGTQLSVL.

The V and J genes are TRBV6-2 or TRBV6-3 and TRBJ1-2, with D unclear. V was clipped by 5 bases and J by 4 bases, with 17 bases between them. This CDR3 has 15 amino acids. From germline, CDR1 is MNHEY and CDR2 SVGEGT. The CDR3 protein is CASSTWAEPSYGYTF. The CDR3, as DNA: TGTGCCAGCAGTACCTGGGCAGAGCCCTCCTATGGCTACACCTTC.

The chain combines TRBV28 with TRBJ1-3; D unclear. CDR1 and CDR2 (germline): MDHEN, SYDVKM. Between the trimmed V and J ends, which lost 2 bases and 4 bases, there was a span of 12 bases. The CDR3 spans 15 residues. The CDR3 bases are TGTGCCAGCAGTTTACCAGTAGGGAGGGGAAACACCATATATTTT. Protein: CASSLPVGRGNTIYF.

This chain connects TRBV25-1 to TRBJ2-1; 16 bases are shared with TRBD2. The trim removed 5 bases at V and 7 bases at J, leaving 17 bases unmatched. Germline V gene data show CDR1 as MGHDK and CDR2 as SYGVNS. The CDR3 has 20 residues. CDR3 sequence: CASSFQGSGLAGGPVNEQFF. CDR3 DNA sequence: TGTGCCAGCAGTTTCCAGGGTTCGGGACTAGCGGGGGGGCCGGTTAATGAGCAGTTCTTC.

This clonotype was detected only once. The CDR3 region has the DNA TGCAGCGTTGATGGGTTGTCGGGACGGATTAAGACCCAGTACTTC. This encodes CSVDGLSGRIKTQYF. J is TRBJ2-5 and V is TRBV29-1, with D perhaps being TRBD1 or TRBD2 (5 bases each). Germline V gene data show CDR1 as SQVTM and CDR2 as ANQGSEA. V lost 3 bases and J lost 6, with 20 bases in between. This CDR3 has 15 residues.

This clonotype was counted ten times or more. The rearrangement joins TRBV2 to TRBJ2-1; D perhaps matches TRBD2 (6 bases). The CDR3 covers 13 residues. CDR1 is SNHLY, CDR2 FYNNEI, per germline. The V end lost 11 bases, the J end lost 0 bases, and 11 bases lay between the germline ends. In DNA, the CDR3 is TGTGCCGGAGCGGGTTACTCCTACAATGAGCAGTTCTTC. This codes for CAGAGYSYNEQFF.

This clonotype was detected only a few times. The DNA for the CDR3 is TGTGCCAGCAGTTACTTTCGGACAGGGGGCTCAGATACGCAGTATTTT. It is translated as CASSYFRTGGSDTQYF. The rearrangement uses TRBV27 and TRBJ2-3, with 11 bases lining up with TRBD1. Trimming at V came to 4 bases and at J to 4 bases, leaving 7 bases not matched to a gene. This CDR3 is built from 16 residues. Germline V gene lookup returns CDR1 MNHEY and CDR2 SMNVEV (reference sequence).

The chain is built from TRBV7-2 and TRBJ1-1, with D unresolved. The CDR3 is 15 residues long. Germline CDR1 is SGHTA and CDR2 is FQGNSA. V was trimmed by 5 bases and J by 2 bases, leaving 15 bases between them. In DNA form, the CDR3 reads TGTGCCAGCAGCCCAGGCCAATCATCAAACACTGAAGCTTTCTTT. Translated, it gives CASSPGQSSNTEAFF.

CDR3 in amino acids: CASSPPAFAKNIQYF. The CDR3 bases are TGTGCCAGCAGCCCACCAGCCTTCGCCAAAAACATTCAGTACTTC. V and J are TRBV3-1 and TRBJ2-4, with unresolved D. This CDR3 is built from 15 residues. Germline V lookup: CDR1 LGHDT, CDR2 YNNKEL (reference sequence). V was cut by 4 bases and J by 1 base, with 11 bases left in between. The full variable domain, its missing parts supplied by reference TRBV3-1 and TRBJ2-4, is DTAVSQTPKYLVTQMGNDKSIKCEQNLGHDTMYWYKQDSKKFLKIMFSYNNKELIINETVPNRFSPKSPDKAHLNLHINSLELGDSAVYFCASSPPAFAKNIQYFGAGTRLSVL.

V gene TRBV14 combines with J gene TRBJ2-7; D call uncertain. This CDR3 spans 12 amino acids. Germline values: CDR1 SGHDN, CDR2 FVKESK. Trimming cost V 4 bases and J 5 bases, with 9 bases left between them. The CDR3 DNA is TGTGCCAGCAGCCTGATGTCCAACGAGCAGTACTTC. Translated: CASSLMSNEQYF. Full variable domain (remainder filled in from reference TRBV14 and TRBJ2-7): EAGVTQFPSHSVIEKGQTVTLRCDPISGHDNLYWYRRVMGKEIKFLLHFVKESKQDESGMPNNRFLAERTGGTYSTLKVQPAELEDSGVYFCASSLMSNEQYFGPGTRLTVT.

This clonotype appeared a few times. The CDR3 nucleotides read TGTGCCAGCAGCTTCCGGGGGCCAGGGAACAATGAGCAGTTCTTC. This translates into CASSFRGPGNNEQFF. The chain couples TRBV7-2 to TRBJ2-1; either TRBD1 or TRBD2 may fit D (6 bases each). This CDR3 has 15 amino acids. The ends were cut back, 3 bases at V and 5 bases at J, with 14 bases in the middle. Germline V CDR1 and CDR2: SGHTA, FQGNSA.

This chain uses TRBV7-9 with TRBJ2-7; perhaps TRBD2 as D (5 bases). Near its end, the DNA agrees better with TRBJ2-5, so the J call may be wrong. Germline V gene lookup returns CDR1 SEHNR and CDR2 FQNEAQ (reference sequence). The CDR3 covers 13 residues. This CDR3 is CASSYTGKETQYF. CDR3 DNA: TGTGCCAGCAGCTACACGGGGAAAGAGACCCAGTACTTC.

This clonotype was seen a handful of times. This chain uses TRBV29-1 with TRBJ2-2, with D unclear. V shed 4 bases and J shed 2 bases, with 11 bases lying between them. This CDR3 contains 14 residues. Germline V gives CDR1 SQVTM, CDR2 ANQGSEA. The CDR3 nucleotides read TGCAGCGTTGTCGGCCAGACAAACACCGGGGAGCTGTTTTTT. This translates into CSVVGQTNTGELFF.

To note about this clonotype: A much larger clone differs by one base, so this may be a read error. V is TRBV9 and J is TRBJ2-5, with D tentatively TRBD2 (5 bases). The CDR3 contains 13 residues. Germline lookup yields CDR1 SGDLS and CDR2 YYNGEE. Trimming shortened V by 0 bases and J by 11 bases, and 14 bases separated the two germline ends. The CDR3 nucleotides are TGTGCCAGCAGCGTAGCCCTGGGAGATGAGCAGTACTTC. Residues: CASSVALGDEQYF.

This clonotype was seen a handful of times. This chain joins TRBV4-1 and TRBJ2-1; 8 bases are a match to TRBD2. Germline CDR1 is MGHRA and CDR2 is YSYEKL. V lost 0 bases, J lost 8 bases, and 6 bases stayed unmatched. This CDR3 spans 15 amino acids. The DNA for the CDR3 is TGCGCCAGCAGCCAAGATAGCCAGCGGGGGTATGAGCAGTTCTTC. It translates to CASSQDSQRGYEQFF.

This clonotype appeared a few times. The CDR3 loop reads CAISEAGGYYEQYF. The CDR3 nucleotides are TGTGCCATCAGTGAGGCCGGGGGGTACTACGAGCAGTACTTC. V gene TRBV10-3 combines with J gene TRBJ2-7, with 7 nucleotides matching TRBD2. Germline V gives CDR1 ENHRY, CDR2 SYGVKD. V lost 2 bases and J lost 3; bases outside the gene matches: 4. The CDR3 is made up of 14 amino acids.

Notes on this clonotype: A much larger clone differs from this one at a single base, so this may be a read error. The V and J genes are TRBV27 and TRBJ2-2; possible D gene TRBD2, 6 bases. Germline CDR1 MNHEY, CDR2 SMNVEV (reference sequence). This CDR3 spans 15 amino acids. CDR3 residues: CASSSGDSYTGEQFF. The CDR3 bases are TGTGCCAGCAGTTCCGGGGACTCTTACACCGGGGAGCAGTTTTTT.

V and J are TRBV28 and TRBJ2-3; 9 bases fit TRBD1. The CDR3 is 17 residues long. CDR1 is MDHEN, CDR2 SYDVKM, per germline. J lost 6 bases, V lost 8 bases, and 18 bases had no gene match. CDR3 nucleotide sequence: TGTGCCAGCGATACAGGGGGCTGGACGGGAGAGGTGGATACGCAGTATTTT. Amino acids: CASDTGGWTGEVDTQYF.

This clonotype was detected only a few times. The chain recombines TRBV2 with TRBJ2-3; a possible D gene is TRBD2 (5 bases). Trimming cost V 2 bases and J 6 bases, with 15 bases left between them. CDR3 length: 15 amino acids. Looked up from germline, CDR1 is SNHLY and CDR2 is FYNNEI. The CDR3: CASSELAAKGDTQYF. Here the CDR3 DNA reads TGTGCCAGCAGTGAACTAGCCGCCAAGGGCGATACGCAGTATTTT.

This clonotype has just a few counts. The chain combines TRBV3-1 with TRBJ1-1; no clear D. CDR3 size: 13 residues. The V end lost 4 bases, the J end lost 1 base, and 7 bases lay between the germline ends. CDR1 is LGHDT and CDR2 is YNNKEL in the germline V gene (reference sequence). CDR3 in amino acids: CASSLPKNTEAFF. The CDR3 nucleotides read TGTGCCAGCAGCCTGCCCAAGAACACTGAAGCTTTCTTT.

V usage is TRBV4-3 and J usage is TRBJ2-7, with TRBD2 matching over 11 bases. The length of the CDR3 is 17 residues. The V and J ends lost 0 bases and 7 bases, in that order; junction bases with no gene match: 11. CDR1 is LGHNA, CDR2 YSLEER, per germline. CDR3 bases: TGCGCCAGCAGCCAAGATTCGCTAGCGGGAGGACTAAGGGAGCAGTACTTC. This gives the protein CASSQDSLAGGLREQYF.

The chain links TRBV27 to TRBJ2-1, with 7 bases fitting TRBD2. This CDR3 region has 15 residues. V trimming: 5 bases; J trimming: 2 bases; junction bases outside the gene matches: 6. Germline values: CDR1 MNHEY, CDR2 SMNVEV (reference sequence). In DNA form, the CDR3 reads TGTGCCAGCAGTACTCTAGCGGAACCCTACAATGAGCAGTTCTTC. It yields the protein CASSTLAEPYNEQFF.

This chain connects TRBV9 to TRBJ2-3; 7 positions match TRBD1. The CDR3 consists of 15 residues. Germline CDR1 SGDLS, CDR2 YYNGEE. The ends lost 3 bases at V and 2 bases at J; junction bases unmatched: 6. CDR3 coding DNA: TGTGCCAGCAGCGCTCGGACAGGAGACACAGATACGCAGTATTTT. This encodes CASSARTGDTDTQYF.

To note about this clonotype: A much larger clonotype is one base distant, so this may be a read error. V usage is TRBV4-3 and J usage is TRBJ2-1, with D perhaps matching TRBD2 (6 bases). From germline, CDR1 is LGHNA and CDR2 YSLEER. This CDR3 comprises 12 residues. The chain's CDR3 is CVSSLGRGEQFF. The CDR3 DNA reads TGCGTCAGCAGCCTAGGGCGGGGTGAGCAGTTCTTC.

This clonotype was detected ten times or more. The gene calls are TRBV9 and TRBJ2-6; the D is unclear. V lost 6 bases, J lost 4 bases, and 8 bases lay in between. This CDR3 region has 13 residues. Germline CDR1 SGDLS, CDR2 YYNGEE. CDR3 in DNA: TGTGCCAGCACGGGTTCAGGGGCCAACGTCCTGACTTTC. Protein: CASTGSGANVLTF.